Sequencing of this T cell receptor (beta chain) was carried out in a study of T cells in Graves' hyperthyroidism and ophthalmopathy. Study outcomes and limitations: Ophthalmopathy, which appeared later, was predicted by the model a median 6.5 months before onset. Most clonotypes expanded in thyroid above 0.001 were likewise present in blood.

Worth noting for this clonotype: Antigen: not known.

Germline V gives CDR1 SEHNR, CDR2 FQNEAQ (reference sequence). With 7 bases removed from V and 1 base from J, the gap between germline ends came to 6 bases. The CDR3 sequence is 12 residues long. Enrolled ophthalmopathy patients presented with a Clinical Activity Score of at least 3, a NOSPECS grade of at least 4, and disease duration under 3 months. Diagnosing involved the use of clinical symptoms, serum thyroxine and TRAb, thyroid ultrasound and orbital computed tomography. RNA transcripts provided the source from which TCR beta CDR3 regions were amplified. The HTBI primer set was used in a first-round RT-PCR of the TCR CDR3. TCRdb used MiXCR to reprocess the multiplex PCR reads, holding one entry per CDR3 protein. Among 250,000 to 400,000 distinct CDR3 sequences, 12% to 15% were seen once, and the ten largest hold roughly 33%.

The TCR was taken from a woman between 40 and 50 years old with Graves' ophthalmopathy. Source material: blood. The chain joins TRBV7-9 to TRBJ2-3; D is uncertain. The chain's CDR3 is CASNSGTDTQYF. The CDR3 DNA reads TGTGCCAGCAACTCGGGCACAGATACGCAGTATTTT.